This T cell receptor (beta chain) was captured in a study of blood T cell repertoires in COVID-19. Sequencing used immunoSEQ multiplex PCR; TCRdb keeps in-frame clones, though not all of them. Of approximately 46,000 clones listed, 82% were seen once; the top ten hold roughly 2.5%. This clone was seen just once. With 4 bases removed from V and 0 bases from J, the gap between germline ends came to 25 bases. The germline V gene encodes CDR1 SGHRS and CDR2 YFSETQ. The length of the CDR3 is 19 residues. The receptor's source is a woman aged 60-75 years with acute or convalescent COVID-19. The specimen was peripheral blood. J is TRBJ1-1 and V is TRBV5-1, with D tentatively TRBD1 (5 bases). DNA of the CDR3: TGCGCCAGCAGCGGCGGTGGAGACAGCCGGTTTTCCTTGAACACTGAAGCTTTCTTT. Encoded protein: CASSGGGDSRFSLNTEAFF.